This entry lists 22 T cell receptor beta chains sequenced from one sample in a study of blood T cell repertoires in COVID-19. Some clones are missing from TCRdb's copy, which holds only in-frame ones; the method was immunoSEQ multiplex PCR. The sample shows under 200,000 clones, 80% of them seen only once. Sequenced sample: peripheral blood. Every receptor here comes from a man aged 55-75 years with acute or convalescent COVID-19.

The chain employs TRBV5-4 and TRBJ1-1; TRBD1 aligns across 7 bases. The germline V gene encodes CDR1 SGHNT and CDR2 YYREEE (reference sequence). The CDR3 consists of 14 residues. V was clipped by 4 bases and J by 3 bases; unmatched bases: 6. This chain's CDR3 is CASSLWTGDTEAFF. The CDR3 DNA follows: TGTGCCAGCAGCCTATGGACAGGCGACACTGAAGCTTTCTTT.

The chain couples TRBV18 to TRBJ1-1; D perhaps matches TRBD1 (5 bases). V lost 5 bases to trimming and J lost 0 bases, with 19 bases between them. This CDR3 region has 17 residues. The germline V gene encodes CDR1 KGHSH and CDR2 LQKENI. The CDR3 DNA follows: TGTGCCAGCTCAGCCCTACCGGGGGATGCCATGAACACTGAAGCTTTCTTT. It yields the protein CASSALPGDAMNTEAFF.

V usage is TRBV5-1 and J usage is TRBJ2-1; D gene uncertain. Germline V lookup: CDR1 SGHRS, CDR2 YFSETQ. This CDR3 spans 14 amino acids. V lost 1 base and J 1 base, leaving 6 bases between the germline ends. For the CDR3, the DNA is TGCGCCAGCAGCTTGAATCCTTCCTACAATGAGCAGTTCTTC. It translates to CASSLNPSYNEQFF. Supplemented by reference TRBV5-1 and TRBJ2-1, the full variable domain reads KAGVTQTPRYLIKTRGQQVTLSCSPISGHRSVSWYQQTPGQGLQFLFEYFSETQRNKGNFPGRFSGRQFSNSRSEMNVSTLELGDSALYLCASSLNPSYNEQFFGPGTRLTVL.

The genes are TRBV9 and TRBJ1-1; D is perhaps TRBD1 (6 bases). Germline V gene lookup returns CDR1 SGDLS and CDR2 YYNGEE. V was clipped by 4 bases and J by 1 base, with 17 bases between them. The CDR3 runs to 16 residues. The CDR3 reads CASSRIGKQGNTEAFF. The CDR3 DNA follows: TGTGCCAGCAGCCGAATAGGCAAACAGGGGAACACTGAAGCTTTCTTT. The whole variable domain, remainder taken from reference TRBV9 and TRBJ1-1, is DSGVTQTPKHLITATGQRVTLRCSPRSGDLSVYWYQQSLDQGLQFLIQYYNGEERAKGNILERFSAQQFPDLHSELNLSSLELGDSALYFCASSRIGKQGNTEAFFGQGTRLTVV.

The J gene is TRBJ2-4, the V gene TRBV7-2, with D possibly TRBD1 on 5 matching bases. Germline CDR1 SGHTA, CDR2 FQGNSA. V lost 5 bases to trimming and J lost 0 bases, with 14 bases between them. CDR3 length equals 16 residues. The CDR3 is CASSHDSSQAKNIQYF. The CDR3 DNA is TGTGCCAGCAGCCACGACAGTTCCCAAGCCAAAAACATTCAGTACTTC.

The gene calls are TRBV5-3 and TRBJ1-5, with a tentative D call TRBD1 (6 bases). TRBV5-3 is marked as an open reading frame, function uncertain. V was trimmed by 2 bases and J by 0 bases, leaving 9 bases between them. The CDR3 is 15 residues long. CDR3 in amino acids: CARSFTGISNQPQHF. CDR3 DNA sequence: TGTGCCAGAAGCTTTACAGGGATTAGCAATCAGCCCCAGCATTTT.

The CDR3 is CATSDLRTEETQYF. The CDR3 nucleotides are TGTGCCACCAGTGACCTTCGGACTGAGGAGACCCAGTACTTC. The V and J genes are TRBV24-1 and TRBJ2-5, with D perhaps matching TRBD2 (5 bases). Germline assignment: CDR1 KGHDR and CDR2 SFDVKD. The CDR3 is 14 residues long. V lost 4 bases, J lost 5 bases, and 13 bases lay in between.

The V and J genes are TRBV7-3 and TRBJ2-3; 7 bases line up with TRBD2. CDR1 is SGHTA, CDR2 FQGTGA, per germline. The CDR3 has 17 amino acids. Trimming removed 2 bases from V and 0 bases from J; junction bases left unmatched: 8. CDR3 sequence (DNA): TGTGCCAGCAGCTTAGACGGTCGCGGGAGTAGCACAGATACGCAGTATTTT. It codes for CASSLDGRGSSTDTQYF.

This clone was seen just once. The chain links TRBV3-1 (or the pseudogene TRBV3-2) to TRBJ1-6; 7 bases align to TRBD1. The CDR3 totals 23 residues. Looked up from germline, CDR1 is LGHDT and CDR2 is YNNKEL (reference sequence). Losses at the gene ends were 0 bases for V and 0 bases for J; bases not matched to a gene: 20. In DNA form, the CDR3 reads TGTGCCAGCAGCCAAGATAGGCTACTAGGACAGGCTCAGATCAGCTCCTATAATTCACCCCTCCACTTT. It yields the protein CASSQDRLLGQAQISSYNSPLHF.

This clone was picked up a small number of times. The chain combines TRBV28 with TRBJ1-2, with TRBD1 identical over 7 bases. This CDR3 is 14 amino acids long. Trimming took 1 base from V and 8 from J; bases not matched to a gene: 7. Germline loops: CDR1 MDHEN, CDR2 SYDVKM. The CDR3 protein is CASSLSDRALGYTF. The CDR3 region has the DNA TGTGCCAGCAGTTTATCTGACAGGGCTCTGGGCTACACCTTC.

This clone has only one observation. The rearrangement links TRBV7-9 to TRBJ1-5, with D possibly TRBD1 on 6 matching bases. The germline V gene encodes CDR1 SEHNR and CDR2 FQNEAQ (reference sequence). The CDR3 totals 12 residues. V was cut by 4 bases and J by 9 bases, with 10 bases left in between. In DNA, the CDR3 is TGTGCCAGCAGCTCGGGGACACGGCCCCAGCATTTT. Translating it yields CASSSGTRPQHF.

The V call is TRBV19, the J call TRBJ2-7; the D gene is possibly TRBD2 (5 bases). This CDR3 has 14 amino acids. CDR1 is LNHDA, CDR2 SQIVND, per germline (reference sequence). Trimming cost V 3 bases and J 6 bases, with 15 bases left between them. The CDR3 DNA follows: TGTGCCAGTAGTATGAGGGAATTGAACGGCGAGCAGTACTTC. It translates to CASSMRELNGEQYF.

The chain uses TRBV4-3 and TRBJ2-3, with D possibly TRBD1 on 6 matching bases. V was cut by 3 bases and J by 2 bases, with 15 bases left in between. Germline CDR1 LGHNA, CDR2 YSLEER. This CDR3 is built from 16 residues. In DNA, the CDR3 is TGCGCCAGCAGCCAGGCAGGGACATCCCTCACAGATACGCAGTATTTT. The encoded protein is CASSQAGTSLTDTQYF.

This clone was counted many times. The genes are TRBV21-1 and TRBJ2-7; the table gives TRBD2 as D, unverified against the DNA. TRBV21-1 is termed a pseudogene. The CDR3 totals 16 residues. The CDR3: CASSKYTSGSPYEQYF. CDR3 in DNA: TGTGCCAGCAGCAAATATACTAGCGGGAGCCCCTACGAGCAGTACTTC.

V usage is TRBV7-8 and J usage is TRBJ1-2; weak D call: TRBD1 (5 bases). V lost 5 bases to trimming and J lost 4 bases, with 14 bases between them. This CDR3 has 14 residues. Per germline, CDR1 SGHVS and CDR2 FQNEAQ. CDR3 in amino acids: CASSASQGAYGYTF. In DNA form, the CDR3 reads TGTGCCAGCAGCGCCTCTCAGGGTGCCTATGGCTACACCTTC.

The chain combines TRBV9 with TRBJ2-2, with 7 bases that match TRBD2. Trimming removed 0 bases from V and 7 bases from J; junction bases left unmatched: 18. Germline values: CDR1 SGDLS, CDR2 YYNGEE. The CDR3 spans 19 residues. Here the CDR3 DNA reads TGTGCCAGCAGCGTAGAACCGGGGGGAGTGGCGGGAGTAGGCGGGGAGCTGTTTTTT. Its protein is CASSVEPGGVAGVGGELFF.

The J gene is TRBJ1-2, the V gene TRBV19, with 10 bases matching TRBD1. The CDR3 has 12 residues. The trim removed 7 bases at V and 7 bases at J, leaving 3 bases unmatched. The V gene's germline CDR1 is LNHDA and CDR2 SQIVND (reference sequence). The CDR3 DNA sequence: TGTGCCAGTACCGACAGGGGGCCTGGCTACACCTTC. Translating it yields CASTDRGPGYTF.

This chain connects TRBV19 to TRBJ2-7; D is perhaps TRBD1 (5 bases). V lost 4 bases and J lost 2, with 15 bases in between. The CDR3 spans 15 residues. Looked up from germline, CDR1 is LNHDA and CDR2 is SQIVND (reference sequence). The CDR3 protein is CASSKTEAGTYEQYF. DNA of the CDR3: TGTGCCAGTAGTAAAACCGAAGCAGGGACCTACGAGCAGTACTTC.

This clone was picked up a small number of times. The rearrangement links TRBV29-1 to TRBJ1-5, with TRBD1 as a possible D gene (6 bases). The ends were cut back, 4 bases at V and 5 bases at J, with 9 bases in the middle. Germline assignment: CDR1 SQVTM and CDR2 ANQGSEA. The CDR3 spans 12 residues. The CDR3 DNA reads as TGCAGCGTTGGGAACAGGGATCAGCCCCAGCATTTT. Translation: CSVGNRDQPQHF.

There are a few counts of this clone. As DNA, the CDR3 is TGTGCCAGCAGTACAACCGGGACAAATCAGCCCCAGCATTTT. Translating it yields CASSTTGTNQPQHF. V and J are TRBV6-2 or TRBV6-3 and TRBJ1-5; a weak D match, TRBD1 (6 bases). CDR1 MNHEY and CDR2 SVGEGT come from the germline V gene. This CDR3 is 14 amino acids long. Trimming shortened V by 5 bases and J by 4 bases, and 12 bases separated the two germline ends.

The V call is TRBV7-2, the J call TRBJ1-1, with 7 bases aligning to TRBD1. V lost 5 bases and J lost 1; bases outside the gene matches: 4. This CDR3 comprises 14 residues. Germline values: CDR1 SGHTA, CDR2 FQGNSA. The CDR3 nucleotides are TGTGCCAGCAGCCATAGACAGGGGAACACTGAAGCTTTCTTT. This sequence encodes CASSHRQGNTEAFF.

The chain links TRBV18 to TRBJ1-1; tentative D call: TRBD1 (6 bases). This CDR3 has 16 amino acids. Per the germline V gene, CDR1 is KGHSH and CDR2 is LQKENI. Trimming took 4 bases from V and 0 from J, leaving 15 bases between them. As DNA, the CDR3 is TGTGCCAGCTCACTTGGACAGTACATCATGAACACTGAAGCTTTCTTT. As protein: CASSLGQYIMNTEAFF.